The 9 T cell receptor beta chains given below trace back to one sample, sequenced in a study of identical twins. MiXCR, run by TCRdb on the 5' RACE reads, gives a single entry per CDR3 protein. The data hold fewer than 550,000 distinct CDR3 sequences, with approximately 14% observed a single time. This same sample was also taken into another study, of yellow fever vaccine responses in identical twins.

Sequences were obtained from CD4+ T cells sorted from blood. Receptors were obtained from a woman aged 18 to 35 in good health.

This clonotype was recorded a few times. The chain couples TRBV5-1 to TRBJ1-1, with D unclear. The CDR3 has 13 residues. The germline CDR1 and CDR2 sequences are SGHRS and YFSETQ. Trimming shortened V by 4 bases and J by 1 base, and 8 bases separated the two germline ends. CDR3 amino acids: CASSISKNTEAFF. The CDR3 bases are TGCGCCAGCAGCATCTCAAAGAACACTGAAGCTTTCTTT.

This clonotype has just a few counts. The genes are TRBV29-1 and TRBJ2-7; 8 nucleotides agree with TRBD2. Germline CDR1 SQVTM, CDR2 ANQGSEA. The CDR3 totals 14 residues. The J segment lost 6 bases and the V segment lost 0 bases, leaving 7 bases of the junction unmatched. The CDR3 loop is CSVEDTGGPGEQYF. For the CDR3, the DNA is TGCAGCGTTGAAGACACGGGAGGGCCCGGCGAGCAGTACTTC.

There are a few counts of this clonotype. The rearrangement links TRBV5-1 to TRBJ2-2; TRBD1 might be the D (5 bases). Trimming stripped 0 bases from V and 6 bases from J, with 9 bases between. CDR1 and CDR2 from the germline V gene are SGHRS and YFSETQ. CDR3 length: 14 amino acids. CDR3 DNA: TGCGCCAGCAGCTTGGGGGGCGACGCCGGGGAGCTGTTTTTT. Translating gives CASSLGGDAGELFF.

The CDR3 nucleotides read TGTGCCAGCAGCTTATATCTAGCGGGAGTCAATGAGCAGTTCTTC. It specifies CASSLYLAGVNEQFF. This sequence joins TRBV11-2 and TRBJ2-1, with 10 nucleotides matching TRBD2. The germline V gene has CDR1 SGHAT and CDR2 FQNNGV. This CDR3 has 15 residues. Trimming took 2 bases from V and 6 from J; bases not matched to a gene: 4.

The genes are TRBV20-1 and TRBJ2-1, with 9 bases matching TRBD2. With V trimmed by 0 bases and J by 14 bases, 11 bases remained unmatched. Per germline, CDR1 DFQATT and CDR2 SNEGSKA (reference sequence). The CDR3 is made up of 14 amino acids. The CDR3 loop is CSARDVWLAGLEFF. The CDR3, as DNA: TGCAGTGCTAGAGACGTTTGGCTAGCGGGATTGGAGTTCTTC.

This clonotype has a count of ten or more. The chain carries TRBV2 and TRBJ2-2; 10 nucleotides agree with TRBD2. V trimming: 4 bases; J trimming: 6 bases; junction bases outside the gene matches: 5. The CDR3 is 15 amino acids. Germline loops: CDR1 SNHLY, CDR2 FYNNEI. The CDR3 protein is CASSVWSGRAGELFF. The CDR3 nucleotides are TGTGCCAGCAGTGTATGGAGCGGGAGGGCCGGGGAGCTGTTTTTT.

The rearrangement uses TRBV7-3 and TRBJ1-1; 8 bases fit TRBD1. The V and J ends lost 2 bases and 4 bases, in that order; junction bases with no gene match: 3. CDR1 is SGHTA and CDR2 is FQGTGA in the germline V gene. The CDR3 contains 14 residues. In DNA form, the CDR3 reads TGTGCCAGCAGCTTAGACAGGGGAAGCACTGAAGCTTTCTTT. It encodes CASSLDRGSTEAFF. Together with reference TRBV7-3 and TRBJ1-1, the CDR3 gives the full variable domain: GAGVSQTPSNKVTEKGKYVELRCDPISGHTALYWYRQSLGQGPEFLIYFQGTGAADDSGLPNDRFFAVRPEGSVSTLKIQRTERGDSAVYLCASSLDRGSTEAFFGQGTRLTVV.

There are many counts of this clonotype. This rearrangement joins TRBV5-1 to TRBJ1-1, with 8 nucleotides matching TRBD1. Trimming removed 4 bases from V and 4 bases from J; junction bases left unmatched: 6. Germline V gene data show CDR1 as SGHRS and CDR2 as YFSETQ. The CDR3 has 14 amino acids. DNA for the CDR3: TGCGCCAGCAGCCTGGGTCAGGGGGCCACTGAAGCTTTCTTT. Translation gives CASSLGQGATEAFF.

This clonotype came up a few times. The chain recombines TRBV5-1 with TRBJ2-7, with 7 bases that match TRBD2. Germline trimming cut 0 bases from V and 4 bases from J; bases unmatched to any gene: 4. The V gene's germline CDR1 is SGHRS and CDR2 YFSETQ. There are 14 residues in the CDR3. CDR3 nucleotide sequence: TGCGCCAGCAGCTTGGTCGGGGGGTTTTACGAGCAGTACGTC. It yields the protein CASSLVGGFYEQYV.